The rows below give T cell receptor beta chains drawn from one sample of a study of cytomegalovirus exposure and HLA in healthy donors. The table came from immunoSEQ multiplex PCR; TCRdb's copy has only in-frame clones and leaves some out. Of about 280,000 clones in the sample, roughly 90% were seen once. The sample was PBMCs. The receptor set was obtained from a woman under 30 in good health and CMV-seronegative. The CDR3 runs from the conserved cysteine through the conserved F or W. D genes are given only for firm matches. The size entry is marked missing in some rows and otherwise reads once, few, many or a size class.

clone size | D gene | J gene | V gene | CDR3 protein | CDR3 DNA
- | TRBD1 | TRBJ2-3 | TRBV28 | CASSLPGGAYTDTQYF | TGTGCCAGCAGTTTACCAGGGGGCGCATACACAGATACGCAGTATTTT
few | - | TRBJ1-2 | TRBV28 | CASSSGGRKMNGYTF | TGTGCCAGCAGCAGCGGGGGACGGAAGATGAATGGCTACACCTTC
- | - | TRBJ2-1 | TRBV9 | CASSIGREEQFF | TGTGCCAGCAGCATTGGACGGGAAGAGCAGTTCTTC
- | TRBD2 | TRBJ2-1 | TRBV9 | CASSASGFNYNEQFF | TGTGCCAGCAGCGCTAGCGGGTTCAACTACAATGAGCAGTTCTTC
- | - | TRBJ2-7 | TRBV28 | CASSFPGGSAYEQYF | TGTGCCAGCAGTTTTCCCGGTGGTAGCGCCTACGAGCAGTACTTC
- | - | TRBJ2-2 | TRBV11-2 | CASARERLSTGELFF | TGTGCCAGCGCCCGGGAGCGACTCAGCACCGGGGAGCTGTTTTTT
- | - | TRBJ1-5 | TRBV5-6 | CASSLAYGQPQHF | TGTGCCAGCAGCTTGGCCTATGGTCAGCCCCAGCATTTT
- | TRBD2 | TRBJ2-2 | TRBV9 | CASSAWGLANTGELFF | TGTGCCAGCAGCGCGTGGGGACTAGCCAACACCGGGGAGCTGTTTTTT
few | TRBD1 | TRBJ1-3 | TRBV7-9 | CASSPGQGPGNTIYF | TGTGCCAGCAGCCCGGGACAGGGACCTGGAAACACCATATATTTT
- | TRBD2 | TRBJ2-5 | TRBV6-5 | CASRPAGVVFETQYF | TGTGCCAGCAGGCCAGCGGGAGTTGTATTTGAGACCCAGTACTTC
- | TRBD2 | TRBJ2-5 | TRBV2 | CASKLASGEETQYF | TGTGCCAGCAAGCTGGCTAGCGGGGAAGAGACCCAGTACTTC
- | TRBD2 | TRBJ2-7 | TRBV6-5 | CASSYGNSGKVF | TGTGCCAGCAGTTACGGTAACAGCGGGAAAGTCTTC
- | TRBD2 | TRBJ2-2 | TRBV27 | CASSKRTRVGSTGELFF | TGTGCCAGCAGTAAACGGACTAGGGTTGGGTCCACCGGGGAGCTGTTTTTT
- | TRBD1 | TRBJ1-2 | TRBV5-1 | CASSIGQGYGYTF | TGCGCCAGCAGCATAGGACAGGGGTATGGCTACACCTTC
- | TRBD2 | TRBJ2-1 | TRBV4-1 | CASSQDFDDGGRRNEQFF | TGCGCCAGCAGCCAAGATTTTGATGACGGCGGGAGAAGGAATGAGCAGTTCTTC
- | - | TRBJ1-1 | TRBV2 | CASSYVPGSGAEAFF | TGTGCCAGCAGTTACGTACCAGGTAGTGGCGCTGAAGCTTTCTTT
- | TRBD2 | TRBJ2-1 | TRBV19 | CASRPSGSNEQFF | TGTGCCAGTAGACCTAGCGGGAGCAATGAGCAGTTCTTC
- | - | TRBJ2-3 | TRBV10-3 | CAIMGSSTDTQYF | TGTGCCATCATGGGCAGTAGCACAGATACGCAGTATTTT
- | TRBD1 | TRBJ2-7 | TRBV27 | CASSKGTGQYEQYF | TGTGCCAGCAGTAAAGGGACAGGGCAGTACGAGCAGTACTTC
- | - | TRBJ2-2 | TRBV5-1 | CASSSGTPNTGELFF | TGCGCCAGCAGCTCTGGGACACCTAACACCGGGGAGCTGTTTTTT
- | TRBD1 | TRBJ2-6 | TRBV11-1 | CASSLRNPGQGAGANVLTF | TGTGCCAGCAGCTTAAGGAATCCGGGACAGGGCGCTGGGGCCAACGTCCTGACTTTC
- | - | TRBJ1-4 | TRBV5-5 | CASSRSLTANEKLFF | TGTGCCAGCAGCCGAAGCTTGACAGCAAATGAAAAACTGTTTTTT